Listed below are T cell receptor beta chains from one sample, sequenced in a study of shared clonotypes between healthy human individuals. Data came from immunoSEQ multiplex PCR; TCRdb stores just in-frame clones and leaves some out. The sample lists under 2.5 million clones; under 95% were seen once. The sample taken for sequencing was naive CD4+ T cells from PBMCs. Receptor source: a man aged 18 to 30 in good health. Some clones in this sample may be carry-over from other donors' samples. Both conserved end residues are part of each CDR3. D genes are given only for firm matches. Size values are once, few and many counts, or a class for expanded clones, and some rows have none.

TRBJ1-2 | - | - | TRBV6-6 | TGTGCCAGCAGTTACTCGGCAGGGCCCCACTATGGCTACACCTTC | CASSYSAGPHYGYTF
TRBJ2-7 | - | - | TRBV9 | TGTGCCAGCAGCGGACGGTGGGGACACCTGGACTTC | CASSGRWGHLDF
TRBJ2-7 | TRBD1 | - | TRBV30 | TGTGCCTGGAGTTCCCTCAAGGACAGGCCAACCTACGAGCAGTACTTC | CAWSSLKDRPTYEQYF
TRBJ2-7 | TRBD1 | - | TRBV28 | TGTGCCAGCAGACGACAGGGTGCGAGCGAGCAGTACTTC | CASRRQGASEQYF
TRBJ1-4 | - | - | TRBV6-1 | TGTGCCAGCAGTGGTGGGGGCCTAGGAACTAATGAAAAACTGTTTTTT | CASSGGGLGTNEKLFF
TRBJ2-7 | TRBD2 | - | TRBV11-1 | TGTGCCAGCAGCTCTAGCGGGAGCTCCTACGAGCAGTACTTC | CASSSSGSSYEQYF
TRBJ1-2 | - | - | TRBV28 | TGTGCCAGCAGGGGGGGAATATCGTACTACACCTTC | CASRGGISYYTF
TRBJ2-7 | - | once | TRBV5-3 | TGTGCCAGAAGCAAAGTCCCCTACGAGCAGTACTTC | CARSKVPYEQYF
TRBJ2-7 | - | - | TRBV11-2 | TGTGCCAGCAGCTTAGGGGCCAGCAGCTCCTACGAGCAGTACTTC | CASSLGASSSYEQYF
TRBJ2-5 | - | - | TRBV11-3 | TGTGCCAGCAGCTTAGGCACGACGGAAGAGACCCAGTACTTC | CASSLGTTEETQYF
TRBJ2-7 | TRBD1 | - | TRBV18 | TGTGCCAGCTCATCTAACAGGGGAAACTACGAGCAGTACTTC | CASSSNRGNYEQYF